The 4 T cell receptor beta chains presented below share a single source sample, sequenced in a study. In TCRdb, the RT-PCR reads were re-called with MiXCR into one record per CDR3 protein. The sample shows about 700,000 distinct CDR3 sequences, about 14% of them seen only once. Sequenced input: memory CD4+ T cells from blood. These receptors were collected from a female donor in good health, serving as a healthy control.

This clonotype has a count of ten or more. V usage is TRBV7-2 and J usage is TRBJ2-1; the D gene is possibly TRBD1 (5 bases). CDR3 length: 14 residues. Trimming removed 0 bases from V and 2 bases from J, with 5 bases in between. The germline V gene encodes CDR1 SGHTA and CDR2 FQGNSA. The DNA for the CDR3 is TGTGCCAGCAGCTTAGCGGGGCCCTACAATGAGCAGTTCTTC. It yields the protein CASSLAGPYNEQFF. Based on the CDR3 plus reference TRBV7-2 and TRBJ2-1, the full variable domain is GAGVSQSPSNKVTEKGKDVELRCDPISGHTALYWYRQSLGQGLEFLIYFQGNSAPDKSGLPSDRFSAERTGGSVSTLTIQRTQQEDSAVYLCASSLAGPYNEQFFGPGTRLTVL.

The chain recombines TRBV6-6 with TRBJ2-4, with D possibly matching TRBD2 (7 bases). The CDR3 is 17 amino acids. Germline lookup yields CDR1 MNHNY and CDR2 SVGAGI (reference sequence). The V end was cut by 2 bases, the J end by 1 base, with 15 bases between. The CDR3 protein is CASSYGRGGAAKNIQYF. The CDR3, as DNA: TGTGCCAGCAGTTACGGACGCGGGGGCGCGGCCAAAAACATTCAGTACTTC.

This clonotype was detected a few times. The chain recombines TRBV30 with TRBJ2-1, with unresolved D. V lost 5 bases to trimming and J lost 0 bases, with 5 bases between them. CDR1 and CDR2 from the germline V gene are GTSNPN and SVGIG (reference sequence). This CDR3 spans 12 amino acids. In DNA, the CDR3 is TGTGCCTGGGAGGACTCCTACAATGAGCAGTTCTTC. It yields the protein CAWEDSYNEQFF.

This clonotype was counted once. The chain employs TRBV30 and TRBJ2-3; 7 bases line up with TRBD1. Germline CDR1 GTSNPN, CDR2 SVGIG (reference sequence). The V gene end was trimmed by 3 bases and the J gene end by 2 bases; junction bases not matched to a gene: 11. The CDR3 runs to 16 residues. CDR3 nucleotide sequence: TGTGCCTGGAGCATAGAGGGACAGTCTTACACAGATACGCAGTATTTT. Its protein is CAWSIEGQSYTDTQYF.